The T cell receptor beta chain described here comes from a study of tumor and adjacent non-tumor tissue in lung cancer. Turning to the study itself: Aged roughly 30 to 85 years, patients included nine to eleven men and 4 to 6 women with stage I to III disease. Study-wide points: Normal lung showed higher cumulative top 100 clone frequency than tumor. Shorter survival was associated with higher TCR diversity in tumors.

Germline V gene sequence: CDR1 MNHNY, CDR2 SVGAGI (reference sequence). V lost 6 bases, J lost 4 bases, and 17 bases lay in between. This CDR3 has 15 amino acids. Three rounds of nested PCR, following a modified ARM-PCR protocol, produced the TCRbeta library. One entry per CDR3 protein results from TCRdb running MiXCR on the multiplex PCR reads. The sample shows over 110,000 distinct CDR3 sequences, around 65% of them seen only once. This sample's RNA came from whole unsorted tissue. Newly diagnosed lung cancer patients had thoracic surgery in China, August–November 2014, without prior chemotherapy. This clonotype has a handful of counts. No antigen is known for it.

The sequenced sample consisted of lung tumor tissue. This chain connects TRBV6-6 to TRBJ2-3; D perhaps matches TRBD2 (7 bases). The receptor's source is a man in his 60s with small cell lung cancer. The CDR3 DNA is TGTGCCAGCAGGGGGAGGGCAGGGGCGCCAGATACGCAGTATTTT. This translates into CASRGRAGAPDTQYF.